A selection of T cell receptor beta chains follows, all from one sample in a study of T-cell reconstitution after alpha-beta-depleted transplantation in children. A single record per CDR3 protein comes from TCRdb applying MiXCR to the PCR reads. Of 150,000 to 250,000 distinct CDR3 sequences listed, about 6% are singletons. Sequenced here: PBMCs, sampled before TCRalphabeta/CD19-depleted stem cell transplant. Source of these receptors: a girl under three years old with combined immunodeficiency, due to receive a stem cell transplant. Each CDR3 is given with its conserved first and last residue. D genes are given only for firm matches. Only part of the rows carry a size: once, few, many, or a class if the clone is expanded.

clone size | J gene | D gene | V gene | CDR3 protein | CDR3 DNA
many | TRBJ2-5 | TRBD2 | TRBV12-3/TRBV12-4 | CASSSLGGYVQETQYF | TGTGCCAGCAGTTCCCTCGGGGGGTACGTACAAGAGACCCAGTACTTC
many | TRBJ2-5 | TRBD1 | TRBV9 | CASSVGAGQGSQTQYF | TGTGCCAGCAGCGTAGGTGCGGGACAGGGTTCGCAGACCCAGTACTTC
many | TRBJ2-6 | . | TRBV19 | CASLAARSGANVLTF | TGTGCCAGTCTTGCGGCGCGCTCTGGGGCCAACGTCCTGACTTTC
many | TRBJ2-1 | . | TRBV20-1 | CSARGRDPPTDNEQFF | TGCAGTGCTAGGGGAAGGGACCCCCCCACCGATAATGAGCAGTTCTTC
many | TRBJ1-2 | . | TRBV7-9 | CASSDRINYGYTF | TGTGCCAGCAGCGACCGGATCAACTATGGCTACACCTTC
few | TRBJ2-7 | . | TRBV29-1 | CSVEGTAGEQYF | TGCAGCGTTGAAGGCACGGCGGGGGAGCAGTACTTC
many | TRBJ2-7 | . | TRBV27 | CASSSAGPYYEQYF | TGTGCCAGCAGTTCAGCAGGACCTTACTACGAGCAGTACTTC
few | TRBJ2-7 | TRBD2 | TRBV20-1 | CSASSRPSGRYEQYF | TGCAGTGCTTCAAGCCGGCCTAGCGGGAGGTACGAGCAGTACTTC
few | TRBJ1-2 | . | TRBV20-1 | CSAFHREPRDYGYTF | TGCAGTGCTTTCCATCGGGAACCCCGGGACTATGGCTACACCTTC
. | TRBJ1-1 | . | TRBV12-3/TRBV12-4 | CASLTRQEGKNTEAFF | TGTGCCAGCCTGACCAGACAGGAGGGGAAGAACACTGAAGCTTTCTTT
few | TRBJ2-1 | . | TRBV28 | CASSFLVANEQFF | TGTGCCAGCAGTTTTTTAGTCGCCAATGAGCAGTTCTTC
many | TRBJ1-3 | . | TRBV5-1 | CASSLEGSGNTIYF | TGCGCCAGCAGCTTGGAAGGCTCTGGAAACACCATATATTTT
. | TRBJ2-7 | TRBD1 | TRBV29-1 | CSAGTEDVGEQYF | TGCAGCGCCGGGACAGAGGATGTTGGCGAGCAGTACTTC
many | TRBJ2-1 | TRBD1 | TRBV5-1 | CASSLGQGVNEQFF | TGCGCCAGCAGCTTGGGACAGGGGGTAAATGAGCAGTTCTTC
many | TRBJ2-7 | . | TRBV5-4 | CASSLSYPRGRSYEQYF | TGTGCCAGCAGCTTGTCCTATCCCAGGGGTCGTTCCTACGAGCAGTACTTC
many | TRBJ2-2 | . | TRBV4-1 | CASQQNTGELFF | TGCGCCAGCCAGCAGAACACCGGGGAGCTGTTTTTT
many | TRBJ1-1 | . | TRBV4-3 | CASSHGGVTEAFF | TGCGCCAGCAGCCACGGGGGAGTCACTGAAGCTTTCTTT
many | TRBJ2-3 | . | TRBV4-3 | CASTPLPMGGAPDTQYF | TGCGCCAGCACCCCTCTCCCTATGGGGGGGGCCCCAGATACGCAGTATTTT
many | TRBJ1-5 | . | TRBV9 | CASSVTGGSNQPQHF | TGTGCCAGCAGCGTAACCGGCGGGAGCAATCAGCCCCAGCATTTT
few | TRBJ2-7 | TRBD1 | TRBV7-6 | CASSFGQGYFYEQYF | TGTGCCAGCAGCTTTGGACAGGGGTATTTCTACGAGCAGTACTTC
many | TRBJ2-6 | . | TRBV29-1 | CSVAGTSGANVLTF | TGCAGCGTCGCGGGTACTTCCGGGGCCAACGTCCTGACTTTC
many | TRBJ2-7 | . | TRBV6-2/TRBV6-3 | CASSTGVYEQYF | TGTGCCAGCAGCACCGGGGTCTACGAGCAGTACTTC
many | TRBJ1-1 | . | TRBV29-1 | CSVGWGDHTEAFF | TGCAGCGTTGGGTGGGGGGATCACACTGAAGCTTTCTTT
. | TRBJ2-1 | TRBD2 | TRBV20-1 | CSARDWTSHEQFF | TGCAGTGCTAGAGATTGGACTAGCCATGAGCAGTTCTTC
many | TRBJ2-4 | TRBD2 | TRBV10-3 | CAISEASGRMGDIQYF | TGTGCCATCAGTGAGGCTAGCGGGAGGATGGGAGACATTCAGTACTTC
many | TRBJ2-7 | . | TRBV6-2/TRBV6-3 | CASSSFADMGYEQYF | TGTGCCAGCAGTTCCTTCGCGGATATGGGGTACGAGCAGTACTTC
many | TRBJ2-3 | TRBD2 | TRBV27 | CASSSSWASGVLDTQYF | TGTGCCAGCAGTTCCTCGTGGGCTAGCGGGGTATTAGATACGCAGTATTTT